The rows below give T cell receptor beta chains drawn from one sample of a study of T cell repertoires in cytomegalovirus infection. Using its own MiXCR run on the reads, TCRdb lists one record per CDR3 protein. The table includes about 140,000 distinct CDR3 sequences, approximately 5.9% detected once. Source material: PBMCs. These receptors were taken from a human donor in good health (CMV status not recorded). Some clones in this sample may be carry-over from other donors' samples. Each CDR3 is given with its conserved first and last residue. D genes are given only for firm matches. Not all rows give a size; the values are once, few, many and, for expanded clones, a class.

TRBD1,TRBV29-1,TRBJ2-1,many,TGCAGCGTCAGCCGAGACAGGGCGTTCAATGAGCAGTTCTTC,CSVSRDRAFNEQFF
.,TRBV7-2,TRBJ1-2,many,TGTGCCAGCAGCTTAGTTGCTAATAACTATGGCTACACCTTC,CASSLVANNYGYTF
.,TRBV2,TRBJ2-5,many,TGTGCCTCCGGGGACCCCCTCGGGGAGACCCAGTACTTC,CASGDPLGETQYF
TRBD1,TRBV7-8,TRBJ1-3,many,TGTGCCAGCAGCCCCCGACAGGGCTCTGGAAACACCATATATTTT,CASSPRQGSGNTIYF
TRBD1,TRBV12-5,TRBJ1-1,.,TGTGCTAGTGGACGGGGACAGGGTCGAACTGAAGCTTTCTTT,CASGRGQGRTEAFF
TRBD1,TRBV4-1,TRBJ2-4,many,TGCGCCAGCAGCCAAGATCAGCCCGGGGACAGGCTCTCACCCAAAAACATTCAGTACTTC,CASSQDQPGDRLSPKNIQYF
TRBD2,TRBV19,TRBJ2-1,few,TGTGCCAGTAGACGGACTAGCGGGGATTCCTACAATGAGCAGTTCTTC,CASRRTSGDSYNEQFF
.,TRBV12-3/TRBV12-4,TRBJ2-7,.,TGTGCCAGCAGTTTACCCGGTTTGAGTAACGAGCAGTACTTC,CASSLPGLSNEQYF
TRBD2,TRBV4-1,TRBJ2-1,.,TGCGCCAGCAGCCAAGTTTTGGGGGGGGGGAGCTCCTACAATGAGCAGTTCTTC,CASSQVLGGGSSYNEQFF
.,TRBV20-1,TRBJ2-3,few,TGCAGTGCTAGAGGTCTAGCTACTAGCACAGATACGCAGTATTTT,CSARGLATSTDTQYF
TRBD1,TRBV5-1,TRBJ1-2,few,TGCGCCAGCAGTCACGATGGGACAGGGGCTAGCGGCTACACCTTC,CASSHDGTGASGYTF
.,TRBV11-2,TRBJ2-7,many,TGTGCCAGCAGCTTAACTTCCCCACTCTACGAGCAGTACTTC,CASSLTSPLYEQYF
.,TRBV7-8,TRBJ2-5,medium-sized,TGTGCCAGCAGCTTAAGCGGAAAAGAGACCCAGTACTTC,CASSLSGKETQYF
TRBD1,TRBV29-1,TRBJ2-7,many,TGCAGCGTCGGGACAGGTAGCTACGAGCAGTACTTC,CSVGTGSYEQYF
TRBD1,TRBV28,TRBJ1-6,many,TGTGCCAGCAGTTTGGCAGGGGGTTCTTATTCACCCCTCCACTTT,CASSLAGGSYSPLHF
.,TRBV15,TRBJ1-1,few,TGTGCCACCAGCAGCGACCAAGGAACTGAAGCTTTCTTT,CATSSDQGTEAFF
.,TRBV29-1,TRBJ1-3,few,TGCAGCGTTGAAGATGTAGGCTCTGGAAACACCATATATTTT,CSVEDVGSGNTIYF
.,TRBV5-6,TRBJ2-3,few,TGTGCCAGCAGCGGAAGGGGTGGTAGCGGCGCCCCCATAGGTACGCAGTATTTT,CASSGRGGSGAPIGTQYF
TRBD2,TRBV7-2,TRBJ2-5,many,TGTGCCAGCAGCTTACGGCTAGCGGGGGCGGAGACCCAGTACTTC,CASSLRLAGAETQYF
.,TRBV27,TRBJ1-1,.,TGTGCCAGCAGTTTGGGAGCGGGGCTCATTAACACTGAAGCTTTCTTT,CASSLGAGLINTEAFF
.,TRBV6-1,TRBJ2-7,many,TGTGCCAGCAGTGAGTCCTACGAGCAGTACTTC,CASSESYEQYF
TRBD2,TRBV30,TRBJ2-1,many,TGTGCCTGGACCCCCCTTCTAGCGGGGGTAGCTGATGAGCAGTTCTTC,CAWTPLLAGVADEQFF
.,TRBV14,TRBJ1-1,.,TGTGCCAGCAGCCAAGATCGTGACAGCGAGGCTTTCTTT,CASSQDRDSEAFF
TRBD2,TRBV20-1,TRBJ2-5,many,TGCAGTGCCCCGGGGACTAGCGGGAGCCAAGAGACCCAGTACTTC,CSAPGTSGSQETQYF